This T cell receptor (beta chain) was recorded in a study of CD8 T cells in Susac syndrome. RNA amounts of roughly 0.45 to 1 ug underwent reverse transcription with random hexamers. Multiplex immunoSEQ PCR targeted 54 Vbeta and 13 Jbeta TCR beta segments. TCRdb independently ran MiXCR on the immunoSEQ multiplex PCR reads; one entry per CDR3 protein. The sample has about 200,000 distinct CDR3 sequences, 90% to 95% seen once; the top ten hold roughly 0.088%. Trimming cost V 0 bases and J 0 bases, with 8 bases left between them. The CDR3 has 15 residues. Germline V CDR1 and CDR2: KGHSH, LQKENI. Sequencing of TCR beta was performed on blood CD8+ and CD4+ T cells. The multiple sclerosis control group comprised treatment-naive patients with stable or active relapsing-remitting disease.

The gene calls are TRBV18 and TRBJ1-2; TRBD1 might be the D (6 bases). The sequencing input was CD4+ T cells from PBMCs. This clonotype originated in a human donor with multiple sclerosis. The CDR3 DNA reads TGTGCCAGCTCACCACCGGACAGAACTAACTATGGCTACACCTTC. Translating gives CASSPPDRTNYGYTF.